The rows below give T cell receptor beta chains drawn from one sample of a study of memory CD4+ T cells and cytomegalovirus serostatus. Sequenced by immunoSEQ multiplex PCR; TCRdb stores in-frame clones only, minus some. Altogether under 40,000 clones are present, less than 80% being singletons, with the ten largest covering roughly 5%. Specimen: memory CD4+ T cells from blood. The source is an adult in good health and CMV-seropositive. Both conserved end residues are part of each CDR3. A D gene is named only where the DNA matches it firmly.

D gene: TRBD2; V gene: TRBV28; J gene: TRBJ2-4; CDR3 DNA: TGTGCCAGCAATTTACTAGCGGGAAAAAACATTCAGTACTTC; CDR3 protein: CASNLLAGKNIQYF
D gene: .; V gene: TRBV4-1; J gene: TRBJ2-1; CDR3 DNA: TGCGCCAGCAGCCAAGATCGCCCAGGTGCCTTCTCCTACAATGAGCAGTTCTTC; CDR3 protein: CASSQDRPGAFSYNEQFF
D gene: .; V gene: TRBV5-1; J gene: TRBJ2-3; CDR3 DNA: TGCGCCAGCAGCTTGGTCAGGGGCGGGGATACGCAGTATTTT; CDR3 protein: CASSLVRGGDTQYF
D gene: .; V gene: TRBV14; J gene: TRBJ2-7; CDR3 DNA: TGTGCCAGCAGCCAAGAGATAGGGGACCCATCCGTGCAGTACTTC; CDR3 protein: CASSQEIGDPSVQYF
D gene: TRBD2; V gene: TRBV27; J gene: TRBJ2-1; CDR3 DNA: TGTGCCACCCAAAATCCCGGGGGGGGATTCAATGAGCAGTTCTTC; CDR3 protein: CATQNPGGGFNEQFF
D gene: .; V gene: TRBV5-6; J gene: TRBJ2-7; CDR3 DNA: TGTGCCAGCAGCCTAGACCGTATCTCCTACGAGCAGTACTTC; CDR3 protein: CASSLDRISYEQYF
D gene: .; V gene: TRBV2; J gene: TRBJ2-7; CDR3 DNA: TGTGCCAGCCACAGGATTTCCTACGAGCAGTACTTC; CDR3 protein: CASHRISYEQYF
D gene: .; V gene: TRBV4-3; J gene: TRBJ2-3; CDR3 DNA: TGCGCCAGCAGCCAAGATACCGACAGCACAGATACGCAGTATTTT; CDR3 protein: CASSQDTDSTDTQYF
D gene: .; V gene: TRBV27; J gene: TRBJ1-1; CDR3 DNA: TGTGCCAGCAGTTTAAAAGGGGGGGTCAACACTGAAGCTTTCTTT; CDR3 protein: CASSLKGGVNTEAFF
D gene: .; V gene: TRBV2; J gene: TRBJ1-1; CDR3 DNA: TGTGCCAGCAGTGTCGGGGGGGGAGGGGCAGAAGCTTTCTTT; CDR3 protein: CASSVGGGGAEAFF
D gene: TRBD1; V gene: TRBV9; J gene: TRBJ1-5; CDR3 DNA: TGTGCCAGCAGCGGAACAGGGGCCGTCAATCAGCCCCAGCATTTT; CDR3 protein: CASSGTGAVNQPQHF
D gene: .; V gene: TRBV11-1; J gene: TRBJ1-1; CDR3 DNA: TGTGCCAGCAGCTGGGGGGGCACTGAAGCTTTCTTT; CDR3 protein: CASSWGGTEAFF
D gene: .; V gene: TRBV21-1; J gene: TRBJ1-5; CDR3 DNA: TGTGCAACCAGGGCAAGCAATCAGCCCCAGCATTTT; CDR3 protein: CATRASNQPQHF
D gene: TRBD1; V gene: TRBV6-6; J gene: TRBJ1-1; CDR3 DNA: TGTGCCAGCAGTCCGACAGGGGGCAGCACTGAAGCTTTCTTT; CDR3 protein: CASSPTGGSTEAFF
D gene: .; V gene: TRBV2; J gene: TRBJ1-2; CDR3 DNA: TGTGCCAGCAGTGAAAGGTGGTCAGACTATGGCTACACCTTC; CDR3 protein: CASSERWSDYGYTF
D gene: .; V gene: TRBV11-2; J gene: TRBJ2-1; CDR3 DNA: TGTGCCAGCAGCTTAGATAGCCTAGCTCAGCAGTTCTTC; CDR3 protein: CASSLDSLAQQFF